The clone carrying this TCR beta chain appeared many times. In the library, individual cDNA molecules carried attached unique molecular identifiers. TCRdb reanalysed the 5' RACE reads using MiXCR and keeps one entry per CDR3 protein. The sample holds under 90,000 distinct CDR3 sequences; about 14% are singletons and the top ten take under 6.5%. The data were taken from a study of early T cells in non-severe SARS-CoV-2 infection. Germline V gene data show CDR1 as SQVTM and CDR2 as ANQGSEA. This CDR3 has 12 residues. V was shortened by 7 bases and J by 7 bases, with 13 bases between the two germline ends.

V is TRBV29-1 and J is TRBJ2-2; perhaps D is TRBD1 or TRBD2 (5 bases each). This receptor was identified in an adult who was a healthcare worker with PCR-confirmed SARS-CoV-2 infection or an uninfected control (not recorded which). Sequences were obtained from whole blood. The CDR3 DNA is TGCAGCGCCCGGGACGTGGGCGGGGAGCTGTTTTTT. Translation: CSARDVGGELFF.